This TCR beta chain was sequenced during a study of cytomegalovirus exposure and HLA in healthy donors. Vbeta (60) and Jbeta (13) primers were used in the PCR. TCRdb's copy holds only in-frame clones and misses some; the assay was immunoSEQ multiplex PCR. The listing records 96,000 or so clones. CDR1 is MNHEY, CDR2 SMNVEV, per germline (reference sequence). Trimming removed 3 bases from V and 2 bases from J, with 8 bases in between. The CDR3 has 13 amino acids. The receptor's source is a girl under 18 in good health and CMV-seropositive. The chain has TRBV27 and TRBJ2-7; D may be TRBD2 (5 bases). The material sequenced was PBMCs. The CDR3 DNA is TGTGCCAGCAGTTTCGGGGAGCCCTACGAGCAGTACTTC. Translated, it gives CASSFGEPYEQYF.